The subject of this entry is one T cell receptor beta chain. As yet, its antigen is unknown. The data belong to a study of shared clonotypes between healthy human individuals. Study as a whole: Three men and a couple of women, aged 18 to 49, were donors.

V lost 6 bases, J lost 2 bases, and 7 bases stayed unmatched. In germline, CDR1 is LGHNA, CDR2 YNFKEQ. CDR3 length equals 16 residues. Measured with immunoSEQ multiplex PCR; TCRdb has only the in-frame clones, and not every one. The sample lists some 500,000 clones, about 96% occurring once. Study-level points and caveats: Relative to their counterparts shared across all four donors, non-shared clonotypes exhibited diminished generation probabilities.

The clonotype comes from a woman in her 30s in good health. Sequencing was performed on naive CD4+ T cells sorted from blood. Subset meaning: CD45RA+ positively selected. J is TRBJ2-2 and V is TRBV4-2; 9 bases match TRBD2. The CDR3 region has the DNA TGTGCCAGCAGGTCAGCTAGCGGGACTAACACCGGGGAGCTGTTTTTT. This encodes CASRSASGTNTGELFF.